These T cell receptor beta chains were read from a single sample in a study of monozygotic twins with inflammatory bowel disease. From the 5' RACE reads, TCRdb lists one entry per CDR3 protein and no DNA. The data include 150,000 or so distinct CDR3 sequences; the top ten clones carry just under 7.5%. The sample taken for sequencing was blood. Receptor source: a human donor with ulcerative colitis or Crohn's disease, or a healthy co-twin of an affected twin (not recorded which). CDR3s include the opening cysteine and the closing phenylalanine or tryptophan.

cdr3_aa	v_call	j_call
CSARPGTSGGSGQFF	TRBV20-1	TRBJ2-1
CSAQAQGNNEQFF	TRBV20-1	TRBJ2-1
CASSLVLGLAYYEQYF	TRBV5-1	TRBJ2-7
CSVEGRLTDTQYF	TRBV29-1	TRBJ2-3
CASSELRSLAGDFQETQYF	TRBV2	TRBJ2-5
CASSPRGAMNTEAFF	TRBV3-1	TRBJ1-1
CASSLTASPNEQFF	TRBV7-9	TRBJ2-1
CASSLVAGARDTQYF	TRBV7-9	TRBJ2-3
CASSAGTSKTGELFF	TRBV9	TRBJ2-2
CAISDTPAGVSYEQYF	TRBV10-3	TRBJ2-7
CASSRDRGRLETQYF	TRBV27	TRBJ2-5
CSVAPGQANTEAFF	TRBV29-1	TRBJ1-1
CSVSPGGPRSYEQYF	TRBV29-1	TRBJ2-7
CASRTTGTGKSGSYEQYF	TRBV6-2/TRBV6-3	TRBJ2-7
CASSGQPNTGELFF	TRBV28	TRBJ2-2
CASSSDTGPSYEQYF	TRBV7-9	TRBJ2-7
CASSQEGRAIYGYTF	TRBV14	TRBJ1-2
CASSLGRSGGFTDTQYF	TRBV7-2	TRBJ2-3
CASSAGTSNQPQHF	TRBV7-9	TRBJ1-5
CASSEQGRQPQHF	TRBV10-2	TRBJ1-5
CAWSVGQGVHEQYF	TRBV30	TRBJ2-7
CASSVGTEKETQYF	TRBV12-3/TRBV12-4	TRBJ2-5
CASSPGRVRGANTGELFF	TRBV4-2	TRBJ2-2
CAWTRGPMSNYGYTF	TRBV30	TRBJ1-2
CASSQQRRQGARTEAFF	TRBV11-1	TRBJ1-1
CASSRYGLYQESQYF	TRBV3-1	TRBJ2-5
CAIRDKGGIYSDTQYF	TRBV10-3	TRBJ2-3
CASSLLPGGFTEAFF	TRBV5-1	TRBJ1-1
CASSLHRDKRPGELFF	TRBV11-2	TRBJ2-2
CASRRKTALNTEAFF	TRBV6-1	TRBJ1-1
CASRGPGSNQPQHF	TRBV2	TRBJ1-5
CASSLEGRTANWGYTF	TRBV5-1	TRBJ1-2
CASSLGARYEQYF	TRBV5-6	TRBJ2-7
CASSLNSHYEQYF	TRBV5-5	TRBJ2-7
CASSFNQKETQYF	TRBV7-2	TRBJ2-5
CASSLNGGSSYNEQFF	TRBV12-3/TRBV12-4	TRBJ2-1
CASNAQGTYGYTF	TRBV12-3/TRBV12-4	TRBJ1-2
CSASSAAGNTEAFF	TRBV20-1	TRBJ1-1
CASSLDNPAFSNEQFF	TRBV5-1	TRBJ2-1
CASTPYSAADTQYF	TRBV18	TRBJ2-3
CSARGLVRGNTEAFF	TRBV20-1	TRBJ1-1
CASSLSSNNSPLHF	TRBV27	TRBJ1-6
CASSLGSGGSLSSYNEQFF	TRBV5-1	TRBJ2-1
CASSLAGTYEQYF	TRBV7-9	TRBJ2-7
CSARVPLAGLPYNEQFF	TRBV20-1	TRBJ2-1
CASSVGSLTGELFF	TRBV5-1	TRBJ2-2
CSARRQETQYF	TRBV20-1	TRBJ2-5
CASSKGKEGYTF	TRBV21-1	TRBJ1-2
CSARGVGGAGETQYF	TRBV20-1	TRBJ2-5
CAIKGQGAEMNTGELFF	TRBV10-3	TRBJ2-2
CSARRQGESPQHF	TRBV20-1	TRBJ1-5
CASSEYRTTEAFF	TRBV25-1	TRBJ1-1
CASSLDRRRGEQFF	TRBV5-4	TRBJ2-1